The sample holds one count of the clone carrying this TCR beta chain. Antigen specificity is unknown. Germline assignment: CDR1 SQVTM and CDR2 ANQGSEA. The CDR3 is 14 amino acids. V was pared by 3 bases and J by 1 base, with 12 bases between. These data come from a study of OX40 agonist ivuxolimab in advanced cancers. In the study overall: Every patient in dose escalation had hepatocellular carcinoma, melanoma, renal cell or head and neck cancer. Of the participants, around 39% had some prior anti-PD-1, anti-PD-L1 or anti-CTLA-4 therapy, which was allowed.

On cycle 4 day 1 and cycle 7 day 1, as well as at baseline, blood was sampled. The study, taken as a whole, reports: Low normalized T-cell clonal expansion was additionally recorded for some nonresponders.

Sequencing used immunoSEQ multiplex PCR; TCRdb keeps in-frame clones, though not all of them. The data contain 80,000 to 95,000 clones, about 88% of them singletons. This TCR was sampled from an adult with an advanced solid tumor such as melanoma, head and neck, liver or kidney cancer. Source: CD4+ or CD8+ T cells sorted from blood, taken in a trial of the OX40 agonist ivuxolimab. The V call is TRBV29-1, the J call TRBJ1-1; D is possibly TRBD1 (6 bases). CDR3 sequence reads: CSVDSDRPNTEAFF. The CDR3 nucleotides read TGCAGCGTTGACTCTGACAGGCCGAACACTGAAGCTTTCTTT.